This TCR beta chain was documented in a study of blood T cell repertoires in COVID-19. About the research overall: Samples of COVID-19 (acute and convalescent) were obtained from the United States, Italy and Spain. PBMCs, B-cell-depleted T cells, or T cells provided the cDNA or gDNA that made up the material.

As processed by the authors: For nucleated cells, counts were estimated from reference gene primer amplification. TCRdb's table, derived via immunoSEQ multiplex PCR, lists solely in-frame clones and lacks some. V and J calls plus clone size are reproduced from that table; the DNA served to infer D and trimming. The sample includes approximately 20,000 clones, 80% to 90% of them seen just once. The CDR3 is made up of 15 amino acids. The V end was cut by 1 base, the J end by 3 bases, with 11 bases between. CDR1 is SGDLS, CDR2 YYNGEE, per germline. The TCR originated in a man aged 50-60 years with active COVID-19. The chain uses TRBV9 and TRBJ1-5, with D possibly matching TRBD1 (6 bases). The source material was peripheral blood. Here the CDR3 reads CASSVSGVLNQPQHF. CDR3 sequence (DNA): TGTGCCAGCAGCGTATCAGGGGTCCTCAATCAGCCCCAGCATTTT.